This T cell receptor (beta chain) comes out of a study of OX40 agonist ivuxolimab in advanced cancers. About the study: Ivuxolimab was delivered to patients intravenously every 2 weeks at doses spanning 0.01 to 10 mg/kg. General observations from the study: Antigen specificity was not determined for the expanded peripheral T cells.

As to this clone: Antigen unknown.

TCRdb's copy holds only in-frame clones and misses some; the assay was immunoSEQ multiplex PCR. The profile shows tens of thousands of clones, 75% to 90% of them singletons. Looked up from germline, CDR1 is LNHNV and CDR2 is YYDKDF (reference sequence). This CDR3 is built from 15 residues. V lost 0 bases and J 5 bases, leaving 13 bases between the germline ends. The sample here was CD4+ or CD8+ T cells sorted from blood, taken in a trial of the OX40 agonist ivuxolimab. This chain links TRBV15 with TRBJ1-1, with D uncertain. The origin of this receptor is an adult with an advanced solid tumor such as melanoma, head and neck, liver or kidney cancer. Here the CDR3 DNA reads TGTGCCACCAGCAGAGATGCGAAGGGAGGGACTGAAGCTTTCTTT. Translation gives CATSRDAKGGTEAFF.